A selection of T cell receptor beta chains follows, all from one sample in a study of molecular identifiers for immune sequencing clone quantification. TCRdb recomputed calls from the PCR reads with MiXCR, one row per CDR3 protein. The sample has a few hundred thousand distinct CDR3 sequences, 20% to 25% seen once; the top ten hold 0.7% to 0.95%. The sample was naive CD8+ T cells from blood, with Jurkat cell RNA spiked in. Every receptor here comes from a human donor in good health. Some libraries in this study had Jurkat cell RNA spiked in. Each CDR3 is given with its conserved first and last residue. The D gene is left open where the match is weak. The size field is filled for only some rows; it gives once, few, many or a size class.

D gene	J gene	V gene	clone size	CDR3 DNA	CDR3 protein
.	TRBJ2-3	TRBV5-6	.	TGTGCCAGCAGCCTAATAAGGACAGACCCTAGCACAGATACGCAGTATTTT	CASSLIRTDPSTDTQYF
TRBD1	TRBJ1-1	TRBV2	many	TGTGCCAGCGGTTCGACAGGGGGCACTGAAGCTTTCTTT	CASGSTGGTEAFF
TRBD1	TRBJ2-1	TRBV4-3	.	TGCACCAGCAGCCAAGAACCCGGACAGGGGGCCAATGAGCAGTTCTTC	CTSSQEPGQGANEQFF
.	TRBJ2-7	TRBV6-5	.	TGTGCCAGCAGTTACTTCGGGGCCCAGTACTTC	CASSYFGAQYF
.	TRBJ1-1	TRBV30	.	TGTGCCTGGAGCTGGGGGGGGACTGAAGCTTTCTTT	CAWSWGGTEAFF
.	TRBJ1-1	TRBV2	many	TGTGCCAGCAGTGAAGGACGGACTGAAGCTTTCTTT	CASSEGRTEAFF
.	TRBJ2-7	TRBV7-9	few	TGTGCCAGCAGCTTAGATTTGGGGATGGAGTACGAGCAGTACTTC	CASSLDLGMEYEQYF
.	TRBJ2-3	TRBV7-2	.	TGTGCCAGCAGCTCCTGGACCAGACATCCGTATTTT	CASSSWTRHPYF
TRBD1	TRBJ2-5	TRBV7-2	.	TGTGCCAGCAGTAAAGGGCGGAGGGACAGGGAGACCCAGTACTTC	CASSKGRRDRETQYF
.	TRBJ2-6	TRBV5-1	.	TGCGCCAGCAGCACACACCTTGAAGGGGGAATCCCTGGGGCCAACGTCCTGACTTTC	CASSTHLEGGIPGANVLTF
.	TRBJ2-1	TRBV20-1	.	TGCAGTGTCCCCCTCCGAGGTCGCAATGAGCAGTTCTTC	CSVPLRGRNEQFF
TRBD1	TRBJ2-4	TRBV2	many	TGTGCCAGCAGACAGGACAGGGCCATTCAGTACTTC	CASRQDRAIQYF
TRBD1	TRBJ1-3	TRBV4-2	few	TGTGCCAGCAGCCAAGTGGTAGAGGGGGCGCAGGGGTCTGGAAACACCATATATTTT	CASSQVVEGAQGSGNTIYF
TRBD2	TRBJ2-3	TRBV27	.	TGTGCCAGCAGTCCATTGGTGCCTAGCGGGAGCACAGATACGCAGTATTTT	CASSPLVPSGSTDTQYF
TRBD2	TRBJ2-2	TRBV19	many	TGTGCCAGTACGCAGCGGGAGGACACCGGGGAGCTGTTTTTT	CASTQREDTGELFF
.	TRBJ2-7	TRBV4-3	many	TGCGCCAGCAGCCAATATCAGGGGAAGGAATACGAGCAGTACTTC	CASSQYQGKEYEQYF
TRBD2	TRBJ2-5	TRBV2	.	TGTGCCAGCAGTCATCATATCCCTAGCGGGGACCAAGAGACCCAGTACTTC	CASSHHIPSGDQETQYF
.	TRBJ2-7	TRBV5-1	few	TGCGCCAGCAGCTTGGATTTCTCGACAGTGTACGAGCAGTACTTC	CASSLDFSTVYEQYF
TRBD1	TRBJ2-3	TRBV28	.	TGTGCCAGCAGTTGGGAACAGGGGGCTCTCTCTGCGGCACCTTATTTT	CASSWEQGALSAAPYF
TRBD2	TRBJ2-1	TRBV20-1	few	TGCAGTGCTAGAGGTACTTTGGGGCGGGAGTCCTACAATGAGCAGTTCTTC	CSARGTLGRESYNEQFF
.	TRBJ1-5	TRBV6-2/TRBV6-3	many	TGTGCCAGCAGATCTTGGGGGGGGAATCAGCCCCAGCATTTT	CASRSWGGNQPQHF
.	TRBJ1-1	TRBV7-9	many	TGTGCCAGCAGCTTAGGGGGTATGACTGAAGCTTTCTTT	CASSLGGMTEAFF
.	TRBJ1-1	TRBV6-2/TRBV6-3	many	TGTGCCAGCAGGGCCGGGACCGCGAACACTGAAGCTTTCTTT	CASRAGTANTEAFF
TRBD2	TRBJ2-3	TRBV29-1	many	TGCAGCGTTGAAGGTCGGCTAGCGGGCTTGACAGATACGCAGTATTTT	CSVEGRLAGLTDTQYF
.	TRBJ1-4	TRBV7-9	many	TGTGCCAGCAGCTTACCGAGACAGAATGAAAAACTGTTTTTT	CASSLPRQNEKLFF
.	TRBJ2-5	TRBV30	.	TGTGCCTGGAGTATCTCACTGGCAAAGTACTTC	CAWSISLAKYF
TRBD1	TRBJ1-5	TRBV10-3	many	TGTGCCATCAGTGAGGGGACAGACAATCAGCCCCAGCATTTT	CAISEGTDNQPQHF
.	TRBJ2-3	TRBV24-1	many	TGTGCCACCAGTGATTTTGGGGGACGGCCCGGGGATACGCAGTATTTT	CATSDFGGRPGDTQYF
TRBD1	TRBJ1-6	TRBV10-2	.	TGCGCCAGCAGTGACCGGACAGGGGGCCATTCACCCCTCCACTTT	CASSDRTGGHSPLHF
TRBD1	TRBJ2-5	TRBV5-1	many	TGCGCCAGCAGCCAGACAGGGTCGGGGTTGTTCTTTACCAGGGAGACCCAGTACTTC	CASSQTGSGLFFTRETQYF
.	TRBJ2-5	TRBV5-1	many	TGCGCCAGCAGCTTGACACTACTCCAAGAGACCCAGTACTTC	CASSLTLLQETQYF
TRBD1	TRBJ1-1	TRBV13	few	TGTGCCAGCAGCTTAGAGAGGGGGCTGAGGAACACTGAAGCTTTCTTT	CASSLERGLRNTEAFF
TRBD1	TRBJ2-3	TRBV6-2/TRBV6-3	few	TGTGCCACAGCGAGGACAGGTTTTTCCACAGATACGCAGTATTTT	CATARTGFSTDTQYF
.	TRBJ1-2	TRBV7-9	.	TGTGCCAGCAGCTTAGGGGCGGGCCCCGATGGCTACACCTTC	CASSLGAGPDGYTF
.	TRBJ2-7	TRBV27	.	TGTACCAGCAGTTTAGTTGGTGTAAGGACAGGAGGGCGAGAGCAGTACTTC	CTSSLVGVRTGGREQYF
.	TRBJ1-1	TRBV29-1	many	TGCAGCGTGGCGACAGAAATCCAAGCTTTCTTT	CSVATEIQAFF
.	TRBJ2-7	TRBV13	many	TGTGCCAGCAGATCCCGGGGTGAGGAGCAGTACTTC	CASRSRGEEQYF
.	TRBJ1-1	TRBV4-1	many	TGCGCCAGCAGCTCCGCCCCAGCGGACACTGAAGCTTTCTTT	CASSSAPADTEAFF
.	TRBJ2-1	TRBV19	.	TGTGCCAGTAGTATTGGTGAGCCGGGAGTCAATGAGCAGTTCTTC	CASSIGEPGVNEQFF
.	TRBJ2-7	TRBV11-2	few	TGTGCCAGCAGCTTAGGCCCAGGAGACGCCTACGAGCAGTACTTC	CASSLGPGDAYEQYF
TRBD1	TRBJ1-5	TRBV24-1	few	TGTGCCACCAGTGAACGGGACAGGGAAGGGCCCCAGCATTTT	CATSERDREGPQHF
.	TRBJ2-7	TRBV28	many	TGTGCCAGCAGTTTACGCCCCGGCCCGTCCTACGAGCAGTACTTC	CASSLRPGPSYEQYF
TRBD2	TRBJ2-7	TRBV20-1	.	TGCAGTGCTAGGGGGGGGACTAGCGGGGGGTACGAGCAGTACTTC	CSARGGTSGGYEQYF
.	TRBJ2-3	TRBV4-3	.	TGCGCCAGCAGCCACTGGAGGGGAACCGCAGATACGCAGTATTTT	CASSHWRGTADTQYF
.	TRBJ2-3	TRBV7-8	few	TGTGCCAGCAGCGGAACCGGGACGCTCACAGATACGCAGTATTTT	CASSGTGTLTDTQYF
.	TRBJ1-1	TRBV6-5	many	TGTGCCAGCAGTTTCGTCGGGGGGACTGAAGCTTTCTTT	CASSFVGGTEAFF
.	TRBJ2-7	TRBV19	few	TGTGCCAGTAGTATGAACAGCAAAATCCCCTACGAGCAGTACTTC	CASSMNSKIPYEQYF
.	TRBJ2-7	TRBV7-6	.	TGTGCCAGCAGCTTAGTCGGGGACAACTACGAGCAGTACTTC	CASSLVGDNYEQYF
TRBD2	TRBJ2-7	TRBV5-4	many	TGTGCCAGCAGCTCTGGGCTAGCGGGGGTAGGACGCGAGCAGTACTTC	CASSSGLAGVGREQYF
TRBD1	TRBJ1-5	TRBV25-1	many	TGTGCCAGCAGGAAGCTTCGGGACAGGGTAATTCCTATTCGCCAGCCCCAGCATTTT	CASRKLRDRVIPIRQPQHF
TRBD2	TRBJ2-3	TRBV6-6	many	TGTGCCAGCAGTTACGCCGCGGGAGGATCCACAGATACGCAGTATTTT	CASSYAAGGSTDTQYF
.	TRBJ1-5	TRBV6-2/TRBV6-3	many	TGTGCCAGCAGTTCAGGGGTTGGCAATCAGCCCCAGCATTTT	CASSSGVGNQPQHF
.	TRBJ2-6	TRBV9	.	TGTGCCAGCAGCCCCGGTGGTACGGGGACTGGGGCCAACGTCCTGACTTTC	CASSPGGTGTGANVLTF
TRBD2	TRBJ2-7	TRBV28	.	TGTGCCAGCAGTGAGATTCTAGCGGGAGCTCAGGACGAGCAGTACTTC	CASSEILAGAQDEQYF
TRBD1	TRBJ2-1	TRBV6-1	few	TGTGCCAGCAGTGTAGGGGGCTGGTACAATGAGCAGTTCTTC	CASSVGGWYNEQFF
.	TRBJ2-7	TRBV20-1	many	TGCAGTGCTAGAGGCGTACCCGACAGTCACGTCTACGAGCAGTACTTC	CSARGVPDSHVYEQYF
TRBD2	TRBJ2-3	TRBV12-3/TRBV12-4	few	TGTGCCAGCAGTACGACTCGGACTAGCGGGGGTGGGAGCACAGATACGCAGTATTTT	CASSTTRTSGGGSTDTQYF
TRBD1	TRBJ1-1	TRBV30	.	TGTGCCTGGAGTGAAGGACAGGGCCCCACTGAAGCTTTCTTT	CAWSEGQGPTEAFF
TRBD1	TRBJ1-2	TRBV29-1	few	TGCAGCGTTGAAGGAGAAGGACAGGGATTCGGCTACACCTTC	CSVEGEGQGFGYTF